This T cell receptor beta chain was captured by sequencing in a study of early T cells in non-severe SARS-CoV-2 infection. As for the study in general: Alpha and beta chains were unpaired, from unsorted whole-blood bulk RNA. Study conclusions and caveats: VDJdb matching, biased toward anti-spike CD8 responses, missed private and CD4 specificities.

On this clonotype: Antigen specificity is unknown.

In TCRdb, the 5' RACE reads were re-called with MiXCR into one record per CDR3 protein. The sample shows approximately 99,000 distinct CDR3 sequences, 9% to 14% of them seen only once. The CDR3 consists of 14 residues. The ends lost 4 bases at V and 5 bases at J; junction bases unmatched: 5. CDR1 and CDR2 (germline): MNHEY, SMNVEV (reference sequence). This clonotype originated in an adult who was a healthcare worker with PCR-confirmed SARS-CoV-2 infection or an uninfected control (not recorded which). The chain is built from TRBV27 and TRBJ2-7, with 10 nucleotides matching TRBD1. The sample was whole blood. DNA of the CDR3: TGTGCCAGCAGTTGGGGACAGGGGTGGAACGAGCAGTACTTC. Translation: CASSWGQGWNEQYF.